A selection of T cell receptor beta chains follows, all from one sample in a study of T cell repertoires in cytomegalovirus infection. The antigens these receptors bind are not known. TCRdb passed the reads through MiXCR, listing each CDR3 protein once. The data contain some 940,000 distinct CDR3 sequences, about 33% of them seen just once; the ten biggest clones take up 13%. The sequencing here drew on cultured CD8+ T cells from PBMCs, taken from culture after CMV antigen stimulation. These receptors all stem from a human donor in good health (CMV status not recorded). Some clones in this sample may be carry-over from other donors' samples. The CDR3 runs from the conserved cysteine through the conserved F or W. D genes are given only for firm matches. A row's size may be missing; if present it is once, few, many or a size class.

CASLSLRTSGGLQETQYF,TGTGCCAGCCTCTCCCTCAGGACTAGCGGGGGACTACAAGAGACCCAGTACTTC,TRBJ2-5,many,TRBV6-2/TRBV6-3,TRBD2
CASREKRGTLNTEAFF,TGTGCCAGCAGGGAAAAGAGGGGTACACTGAACACTGAAGCTTTCTTT,TRBJ1-1,many,TRBV7-8,.
CASRTPRLAGGLYEQYF,TGTGCCAGCAGGACCCCGAGACTAGCGGGGGGACTCTACGAGCAGTACTTC,TRBJ2-7,.,TRBV27,TRBD2
CASSEDTTDTQYF,TGTGCCAGCAGTGAAGACACCACAGATACGCAGTATTTT,TRBJ2-3,few,TRBV6-1,.
CASSREPNSYNEQFF,TGTGCCAGCAGCCGGGAACCCAACTCCTACAATGAGCAGTTCTTC,TRBJ2-1,few,TRBV27,.
CASSLGPSQPQHF,TGTGCCAGCAGCTTGGGACCCAGTCAGCCCCAGCATTTT,TRBJ1-5,many,TRBV7-9,.
CASSFGQGEYGYTF,TGTGCCAGCAGCTTCGGACAGGGCGAGTATGGCTACACCTTC,TRBJ1-2,few,TRBV6-6,TRBD1
CASSLARGGEKLFF,TGTGCCAGCAGCTTAGCAAGGGGAGGGGAAAAACTGTTTTTT,TRBJ1-4,few,TRBV7-9,.
CASSEGSDRRYGYTF,TGTGCCAGCAGTGAAGGATCGGACAGGAGATATGGCTACACCTTC,TRBJ1-2,.,TRBV2,TRBD1
CASSYGSPGEQFF,TGTGCCAGCAGCTACGGGAGTCCGGGAGAGCAGTTCTTC,TRBJ2-1,many,TRBV9,.
CASIAGYTEAFF,TGTGCCAGTATTGCCGGGTACACTGAAGCTTTCTTT,TRBJ1-1,few,TRBV19,.
CASSLRAAGYEQYF,TGTGCCAGCAGTTTAAGGGCAGCGGGCTACGAGCAGTACTTC,TRBJ2-7,.,TRBV27,.
CTSSPLAATGELFF,TGTACCAGCAGCCCTCTAGCGGCCACCGGGGAGCTGTTTTTT,TRBJ2-2,.,TRBV7-3,TRBD2
CASPTGTGWQFF,TGTGCCAGCCCCACCGGGACAGGTTGGCAGTTCTTC,TRBJ2-1,.,TRBV2,TRBD1
CSARDGYGYTF,TGCAGTGCTAGAGATGGGTATGGCTACACCTTC,TRBJ1-2,.,TRBV20-1,.
CASSKRTGNQPQHF,TGTGCCAGCAGTAAGAGGACAGGGAATCAGCCCCAGCATTTT,TRBJ1-5,.,TRBV27,TRBD1
CASSWTSELDTQYF,TGTGCCAGTAGTTGGACTTCCGAACTAGATACGCAGTATTTT,TRBJ2-3,.,TRBV19,.
CASSSPGTQETQYF,TGTGCCAGCAGTTCCCCCGGGACACAAGAGACCCAGTACTTC,TRBJ2-5,few,TRBV6-6,.
CAIRSSYNEQFF,TGTGCCATCAGAAGCTCCTACAATGAGCAGTTCTTC,TRBJ2-1,.,TRBV10-3,.
CASSPESTRGLSNSPLHF,TGTGCCAGCAGCCCCGAATCAACCAGGGGGCTGAGTAATTCACCCCTCCACTTT,TRBJ1-6,few,TRBV7-9,TRBD1
CVSSPDYSSTDTQYF,TGTGTCAGCAGCCCGGACTATTCTAGCACAGATACGCAGTATTTT,TRBJ2-3,.,TRBV7-9,.
CASSPRGVLGNEQFF,TGTGCCAGCAGCCCTAGGGGGGTACTCGGCAATGAGCAGTTCTTC,TRBJ2-1,many,TRBV7-8,.